This T cell receptor beta chain was identified during a study of T cell responses to AZD1222 COVID-19 vaccine. Study-wide results and caveats: It should be noted that donors were predominantly white British and more often female, and clonal diversity was possibly underestimated.

Comment on this clone: Antigen specificity is unknown.

Some clones are missing from TCRdb's copy, which holds only in-frame ones; the method was immunoSEQ multiplex PCR. The table records 120,000 to 150,000 clones, 85% to 95% of them present only once. CDR3 length: 15 residues. The germline CDR1 and CDR2 sequences are SEHNR and FQNEAQ (reference sequence). The junction had 7 bases not matched to a gene; V was cut back by 5 bases and J by 2 bases. This receptor was identified in an adult in good health. The sample in question was peripheral blood, obtained on day 0 of AZD1222 vaccination. The chain is built from TRBV7-9 and TRBJ1-2; TRBD1 matches at 8 bases. DNA of the CDR3: TGTGCCAGCAGCCCTCGGACAGGGAGGAACTATGGCTACACCTTC. Translating it yields CASSPRTGRNYGYTF.